Below are 22 T cell receptor beta chains sequenced from a single sample in a study of blood T cell repertoires in COVID-19. Data came from immunoSEQ multiplex PCR; TCRdb stores just in-frame clones and leaves some out. Counted here are some 400,000 clones, 90% occurring once; the ten biggest clones make up approximately 6.2%. Sequenced sample: peripheral blood. These receptors all stem from a man between 18 and 35 years old with active or convalescent COVID-19.

The rearrangement joins TRBV7-9 to TRBJ1-4, with TRBD1 identical over 12 bases. The CDR3 has 16 residues. V dropped 1 base and J dropped 6; count of bases not matched to a gene: 3. Germline V gene lookup returns CDR1 SEHNR and CDR2 FQNEAQ (reference sequence). CDR3 loop: CASSLVGTGGDEKLFF. CDR3 DNA sequence: TGTGCCAGCAGCTTAGTGGGGACAGGGGGCGATGAAAAACTGTTTTTT.

This sequence joins TRBV29-1 and TRBJ2-7, with TRBD2 as a possible D gene (5 bases). Germline V lookup: CDR1 SQVTM, CDR2 ANQGSEA. V lost 5 bases to trimming and J lost 0 bases, with 11 bases between them. This CDR3 comprises 13 residues. CDR3 sequence reads: CSVQSGSSYEQYF. The CDR3 DNA follows: TGCAGCGTTCAAAGCGGTAGCTCCTACGAGCAGTACTTC.

The chain recombines TRBV15 with TRBJ2-2; D is possibly TRBD2 (5 bases). The length of the CDR3 is 15 residues. Trimming took off 0 bases at V and 4 bases at J, with 9 bases between the two ends. The germline V gene has CDR1 LNHNV and CDR2 YYDKDF (reference sequence). CDR3 in amino acids: CATSRDRGSTGELFF. In DNA, the CDR3 is TGTGCCACCAGCAGAGACCGAGGGAGCACCGGGGAGCTGTTTTTT. Supplemented by reference TRBV15 and TRBJ2-2, the full variable domain reads DAMVIQNPRYQVTQFGKPVTLSCSQTLNHNVMYWYQQKSSQAPKLLFHYYDKDFNNEADTPDNFQSRRPNTSFCFLDIRSPGLGDTAMYLCATSRDRGSTGELFFGEGSRLTVL.

About this clone itself: Within the sample, other DNA sequences also encode this same CDR3. The genes are TRBV6-5 and TRBJ2-1; D unresolved. Trimming left V 6 bases short and J 5 bases short, with 8 bases between. CDR1 MNHEY and CDR2 SVGAGI come from the germline V gene. The CDR3 length is 12 residues. Here the CDR3 reads CASSLTDNEQFF. DNA for the CDR3: TGTGCCAGCAGCTTAACAGACAATGAGCAGTTCTTC.

The V gene is TRBV5-1, the J gene TRBJ2-7; maybe TRBD2 (6 bases). The CDR3 length is 16 residues. V lost 4 bases and J 5 bases, leaving 22 bases between the germline ends. Germline assignment: CDR1 SGHRS and CDR2 YFSETQ. Written as DNA, the CDR3 is TGCGCCAGCAGCCCCCGGTCTTCTTTCTCGGGGGACGAGCAGTACTTC. The encoded protein is CASSPRSSFSGDEQYF.

This chain connects TRBV28 to TRBJ2-3; weak D call: TRBD2 (6 bases). Germline lookup yields CDR1 MDHEN and CDR2 SYDVKM. Trimming left V 8 bases short and J 4 bases short, with 13 bases between. The CDR3 loop spans 13 amino acids. The CDR3 bases are TGTGCCAGCTCAGGCGGGGCCGCAGATACGCAGTATTTT. Protein: CASSGGAADTQYF. Filled out from reference TRBV28 and TRBJ2-3, the complete variable domain reads DVKVTQSSRYLVKRTGEKVFLECVQDMDHENMFWYRQDPGLGLRLIYFSYDVKMKEKGDIPEGYSVSREKKERFSLILESASTNQTSMYLCASSGGAADTQYFGPGTRLTVL.

The chain employs TRBV29-1 and TRBJ1-3; D gene unclear. The CDR3 spans 14 residues. V lost 4 bases and J 0 bases, leaving 10 bases between the germline ends. The germline V gene has CDR1 SQVTM and CDR2 ANQGSEA. The CDR3: CSVGKGASGNTIYF. CDR3 in DNA: TGCAGCGTTGGTAAAGGAGCCTCTGGAAACACCATATATTTT.

The rearrangement joins TRBV5-6 to TRBJ2-4; D might be TRBD2 (6 bases). The germline V and J ends were trimmed by 4 bases and 3 bases, with 11 bases remaining between them. This CDR3 spans 14 amino acids. CDR1 SGHDT and CDR2 YYEEEE come from the germline V gene. This chain's CDR3 is CASSPPGVKNIQYF. The CDR3 DNA reads as TGTGCCAGCAGCCCCCCGGGGGTCAAAAACATTCAGTACTTC.

The J gene is TRBJ2-3, the V gene TRBV5-1; 10 bases line up with TRBD2. Germline values: CDR1 SGHRS, CDR2 YFSETQ. The CDR3 runs 18 residues. J was trimmed by 0 bases and V by 4 bases; bases with no gene match: 11. The CDR3: CASSASGGAALSTDTQYF. CDR3 DNA: TGCGCCAGCAGCGCAAGCGGGGGGGCCGCTTTAAGCACAGATACGCAGTATTTT. The whole variable domain, filled in from reference TRBV5-1 and TRBJ2-3, reads KAGVTQTPRYLIKTRGQQVTLSCSPISGHRSVSWYQQTPGQGLQFLFEYFSETQRNKGNFPGRFSGRQFSNSRSEMNVSTLELGDSALYLCASSASGGAALSTDTQYFGPGTRLTVL.

The count of this clone is one. The rearrangement joins TRBV18 to TRBJ1-1; TRBD1 might be the D (6 bases). Germline CDR1 reads KGHSH; CDR2 reads LQKENI. This CDR3 spans 16 amino acids. Trimming cost V 4 bases and J 1 base, with 16 bases left between them. The CDR3 DNA sequence: TGTGCCAGCTCACTGGGACCCCCGGGACAGAACACTGAAGCTTTCTTT. It yields the protein CASSLGPPGQNTEAFF.

CDR3 amino acids: CASSFRETTGTSLIEQFF. DNA of the CDR3: TGTGCCAGCAGTTTTAGGGAGACAACCGGGACTAGTCTTATTGAGCAGTTCTTC. The gene calls are TRBV28 and TRBJ2-1; 8 positions agree with TRBD2. This CDR3 has 18 amino acids. Per the germline V gene, CDR1 is MDHEN and CDR2 is SYDVKM. V shed 3 bases and J 9 bases; nucleotides not matched to a gene: 19. The full variable domain, in which reference TRBV28 and TRBJ2-1 provide the parts outside the CDR3, is DVKVTQSSRYLVKRTGEKVFLECVQDMDHENMFWYRQDPGLGLRLIYFSYDVKMKEKGDIPEGYSVSREKKERFSLILESASTNQTSMYLCASSFRETTGTSLIEQFFGPGTRLTVL.

The J gene is TRBJ2-7, the V gene TRBV3-1 (or the pseudogene TRBV3-2); the D gene is possibly TRBD2 (6 bases). The V end lost 5 bases, the J end lost 4 bases, and 15 bases lay between the germline ends. The CDR3 sequence is 14 residues long. Germline CDR1 is LGHDT and CDR2 is YNNKEL (reference sequence). CDR3 DNA sequence: TGTGCCAGCAGCATCGGGGGTGCGTTATACGAGCAGTACTTC. Its translation: CASSIGGALYEQYF.

The chain employs TRBV11-3 and TRBJ2-3, with 11 positions matching TRBD1. The junction had 2 bases not matched to a gene; V was cut back by 5 bases and J by 4 bases. The CDR3 has 14 residues. Germline CDR1 is SGHNT and CDR2 is YENEEA. The CDR3 DNA follows: TGTGCCAGCAGCAGGGACAGGGGGGCAGATACGCAGTATTTT. This gives the protein CASSRDRGADTQYF.

The chain employs TRBV9 and TRBJ2-2, with 9 bases aligning to TRBD1. Germline CDR1 is SGDLS and CDR2 is YYNGEE. Losses at the gene ends were 4 bases for V and 3 bases for J; bases not matched to a gene: 4. The CDR3 totals 15 residues. In DNA form, the CDR3 reads TGTGCCAGCAGCCCCCGGACAGGGGACACCGGGGAGCTGTTTTTT. This gives the protein CASSPRTGDTGELFF.

About this clone itself: One end of the junction does not line up with germline, which may come from a read error. The chain carries TRBV12-5 and TRBJ2-1; 9 bases are shared with TRBD2. The CDR3 extends over 15 amino acids. Germline lookup yields CDR1 LGHNT and CDR2 FRNRAP. CDR3 coding DNA: TGTGCTAGCGGTTTGGGGCTAGCGGGGCACAATGAGCAGTTCTTC. This sequence encodes CASGLGLAGHNEQFF.

J is TRBJ1-4 and V is TRBV7-2; 7 bases map to TRBD1. The CDR3 is 14 amino acids. Germline CDR1 reads SGHTA; CDR2 reads FQGNSA. J gave up 4 bases and V 6 bases, and 5 bases lay outside the gene matches. The CDR3, as DNA: TGTGCCAGCAGTCAAAGACAGGGTAATGAAAAACTGTTTTTT. This translates into CASSQRQGNEKLFF.

The chain links TRBV11-2 to TRBJ2-1; TRBD1 agrees at 8 bases. The CDR3 loop spans 15 amino acids. Germline loops: CDR1 SGHAT, CDR2 FQNNGV. V shed 5 bases and J 6 bases; nucleotides not matched to a gene: 9. The CDR3 DNA is TGTGCCAGCAGCCAGGGGGACAGGCCATCCAATGAGCAGTTCTTC. Protein product: CASSQGDRPSNEQFF.

The V gene is TRBV6-4, the J gene TRBJ2-3; TRBD2 matches 9 bases. Trimming cost V 4 bases and J 5 bases; bases outside gene matches: 7. Germline V CDR1 and CDR2: MRHNA, SNTAGT. The CDR3 extends over 15 amino acids. The CDR3 sequence: CASSAGGGGEDTQYF. The CDR3 coding sequence is TGTGCCAGCAGTGCGGGCGGGGGGGGCGAAGATACGCAGTATTTT.

The V gene is TRBV7-2, the J gene TRBJ1-4; 7 bases match TRBD1. Per the germline V gene, CDR1 is SGHTA and CDR2 is FQGNSA. V trimming: 3 bases; J trimming: 8 bases; junction bases outside the gene matches: 9. The CDR3 contains 15 residues. The CDR3 protein is CASSLQTGSGEKLFF. CDR3 in DNA: TGTGCCAGCAGCTTGCAGACAGGGTCGGGGGAAAAACTGTTTTTT.

The V call is TRBV20-1, the J call TRBJ1-4, with 9 bases aligning to TRBD1. This CDR3 has 13 amino acids. V gave up 3 bases and J gave up 6 bases; unmatched junction bases: 2. Germline V CDR1 and CDR2: DFQATT, SNEGSKA (reference sequence). CDR3: CSASRTGDEKLFF. CDR3 in DNA: TGCAGTGCTAGTCGGACAGGGGATGAAAAACTGTTTTTT.

V gene TRBV28 combines with J gene TRBJ2-3; TRBD2 matches 15 bases. The CDR3 spans 17 residues. Unmatched junction bases numbered 9, after V lost 6 bases and J lost 5 bases. CDR1 and CDR2 from the germline V gene are MDHEN and SYDVKM. CDR3 region: CASRGGLAGGGIDTQYF. The CDR3, as DNA: TGTGCCAGCAGGGGGGGACTAGCGGGAGGAGGAATAGATACGCAGTATTTT.

The chain employs TRBV27 and TRBJ1-6; D not certain. From germline, CDR1 is MNHEY and CDR2 SMNVEV (reference sequence). Deletions cut 3 bases from V and 3 bases from J, with 6 bases between. The CDR3 covers 14 residues. This CDR3 is CASSFVNYNSPLHF. CDR3 coding DNA: TGTGCCAGCAGTTTTGTCAACTATAATTCACCCCTCCACTTT.